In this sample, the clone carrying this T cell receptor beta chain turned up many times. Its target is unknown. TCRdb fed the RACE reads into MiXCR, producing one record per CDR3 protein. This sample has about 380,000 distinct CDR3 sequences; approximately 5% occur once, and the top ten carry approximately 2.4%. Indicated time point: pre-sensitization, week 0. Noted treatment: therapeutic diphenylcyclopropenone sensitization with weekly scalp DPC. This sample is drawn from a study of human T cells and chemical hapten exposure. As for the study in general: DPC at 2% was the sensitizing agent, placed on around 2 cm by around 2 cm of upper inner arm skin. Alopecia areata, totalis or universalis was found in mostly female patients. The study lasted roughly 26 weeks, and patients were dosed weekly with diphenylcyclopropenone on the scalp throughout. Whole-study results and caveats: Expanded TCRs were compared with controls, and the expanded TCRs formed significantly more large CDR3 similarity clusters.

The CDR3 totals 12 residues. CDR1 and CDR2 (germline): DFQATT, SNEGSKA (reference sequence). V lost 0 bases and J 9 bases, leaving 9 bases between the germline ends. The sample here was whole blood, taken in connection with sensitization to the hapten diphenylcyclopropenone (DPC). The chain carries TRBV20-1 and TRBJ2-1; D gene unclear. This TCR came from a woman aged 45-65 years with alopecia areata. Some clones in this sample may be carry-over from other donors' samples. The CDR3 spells CSARDLEIEQFF. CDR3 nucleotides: TGCAGTGCTAGAGATCTGGAGATTGAGCAGTTCTTC.